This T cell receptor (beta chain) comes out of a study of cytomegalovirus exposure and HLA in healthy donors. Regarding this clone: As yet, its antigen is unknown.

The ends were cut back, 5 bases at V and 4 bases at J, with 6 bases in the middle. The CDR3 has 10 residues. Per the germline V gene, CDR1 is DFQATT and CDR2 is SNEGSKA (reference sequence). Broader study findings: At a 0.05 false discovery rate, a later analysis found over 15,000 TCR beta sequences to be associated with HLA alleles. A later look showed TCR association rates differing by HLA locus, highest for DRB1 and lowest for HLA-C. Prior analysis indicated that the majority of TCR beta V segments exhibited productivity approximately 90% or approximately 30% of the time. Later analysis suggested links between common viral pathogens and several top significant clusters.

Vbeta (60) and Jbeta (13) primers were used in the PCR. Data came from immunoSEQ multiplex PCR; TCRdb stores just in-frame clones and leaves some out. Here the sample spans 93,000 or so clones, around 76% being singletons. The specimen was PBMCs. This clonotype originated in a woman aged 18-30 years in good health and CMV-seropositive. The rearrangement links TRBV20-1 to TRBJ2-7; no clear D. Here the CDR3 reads CSAPKYEQYF. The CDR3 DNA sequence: TGCAGTGCTCCTAAATACGAGCAGTACTTC.